Listed below are T cell receptor beta chains from one sample, sequenced in a study of shared clonotypes between healthy human individuals. Profiled with immunoSEQ multiplex PCR; TCRdb holds only in-frame clones, not every one. The sample shows about 2.3 million clones, 92% of them seen only once. Specimen: naive CD4+ T cells from PBMCs. These receptors came from a man younger than 35 in good health. Some clones in this sample may be carry-over from other donors' samples. Each CDR3 is given with its conserved first and last residue. Fields, in order: J gene, clone size, D gene, V gene, CDR3 protein, CDR3 DNA. A D gene is named only where the DNA matches it firmly. Clone size is shown for a subset of rows, as once, few, many or a class of expanded clone.

J: TRBJ2-1; size: once; D: .; V: TRBV7-9; CDR3: CASSLEMRPRSGNEQFF; DNA: TGTGCCAGCAGCTTAGAGATGAGGCCTCGCTCGGGCAATGAGCAGTTCTTC
J: TRBJ2-6; size: .; D: .; V: TRBV6-6; CDR3: CASSQRGAGANVLTF; DNA: TGTGCCAGCAGCCAAAGGGGGGCTGGGGCCAACGTCCTGACTTTC
J: TRBJ1-5; size: .; D: .; V: TRBV10-3; CDR3: CAIKTELGHNQPQHF; DNA: TGTGCCATCAAGACGGAGTTGGGACACAATCAGCCCCAGCATTTT
J: TRBJ2-7; size: .; D: TRBD1; V: TRBV2; CDR3: CASGKTGTSYEQYF; DNA: TGTGCCAGCGGCAAGACAGGGACCAGCTACGAGCAGTACTTC
J: TRBJ2-2; size: .; D: .; V: TRBV25-1; CDR3: CASRKGQKNTGELFF; DNA: TGTGCCAGCAGAAAAGGACAAAAGAACACCGGGGAGCTGTTTTTT
J: TRBJ1-4; size: .; D: TRBD1; V: TRBV27; CDR3: CASSFPPDRVWKLFF; DNA: TGTGCCAGCAGTTTCCCTCCGGACAGGGTTTGGAAACTGTTTTTT
J: TRBJ2-7; size: .; D: .; V: TRBV21-1; CDR3: CASSKDLPYEQYF; DNA: TGTGCCAGCAGCAAAGATTTGCCTTACGAGCAGTACTTC
J: TRBJ1-2; size: .; D: TRBD1; V: TRBV7-8; CDR3: CASSFGGGADYGYTF; DNA: TGTGCCAGCAGCTTCGGAGGGGGCGCGGACTATGGCTACACCTTC
J: TRBJ1-1; size: few; D: TRBD1; V: TRBV6-1; CDR3: CASRGQGATEAFF; DNA: TGTGCCAGCAGAGGACAGGGGGCGACTGAAGCTTTCTTT
J: TRBJ1-2; size: .; D: TRBD1; V: TRBV6-4; CDR3: CASSDTGGNYGYTF; DNA: TGTGCCAGCAGTGATACAGGGGGCAACTATGGCTACACCTTC
J: TRBJ2-5; size: .; D: TRBD1; V: TRBV7-9; CDR3: CASSSGQGGNQETQYF; DNA: TGTGCCAGCAGCTCGGGACAGGGGGGGAACCAAGAGACCCAGTACTTC
J: TRBJ1-2; size: .; D: .; V: TRBV28; CDR3: CASSLARLNYGYTF; DNA: TGTGCCAGCAGTTTGGCCAGACTTAACTATGGCTACACCTTC
J: TRBJ2-1; size: .; D: .; V: TRBV5-1; CDR3: CASSSGISSYNEQFF; DNA: TGCGCCAGCAGCTCGGGGATAAGCTCCTACAATGAGCAGTTCTTC
J: TRBJ2-1; size: once; D: TRBD2; V: TRBV4-1; CDR3: CASSFLADSYNEQFF; DNA: TGCGCCAGCAGCTTTCTAGCGGACTCCTACAATGAGCAGTTCTTC
J: TRBJ2-1; size: .; D: .; V: TRBV25-1; CDR3: CASSGLDEQFF; DNA: TGTGCCAGCAGTGGGCTCGACGAGCAGTTCTTC
J: TRBJ2-3; size: .; D: .; V: TRBV29-1; CDR3: CSVRSGTGTDTQYF; DNA: TGCAGCGTCCGGAGCGGAACGGGCACAGATACGCAGTATTTT
J: TRBJ2-1; size: .; D: TRBD2; V: TRBV19; CDR3: CASRLGLAGVGEQFF; DNA: TGTGCCAGTAGGTTGGGACTAGCGGGAGTGGGTGAGCAGTTCTTC
J: TRBJ2-1; size: .; D: TRBD2; V: TRBV5-6; CDR3: CASSSRLADSYNEQFF; DNA: TGTGCCAGCAGCTCCCGACTAGCGGACTCCTACAATGAGCAGTTCTTC
J: TRBJ2-2; size: .; D: .; V: TRBV28; CDR3: CASSPRQTGELFF; DNA: TGTGCCAGCAGTCCCCGACAGACCGGGGAGCTGTTTTTT
J: TRBJ2-7; size: .; D: TRBD2; V: TRBV9; CDR3: CASSVGGLAGSSYEQYF; DNA: TGTGCCAGCAGCGTAGGGGGACTAGCGGGCAGCTCCTACGAGCAGTACTTC
J: TRBJ2-7; size: .; D: .; V: TRBV28; CDR3: CASSLGSYEQYF; DNA: TGTGCCAGCAGTTTAGGATCCTACGAGCAGTACTTC
J: TRBJ1-1; size: few; D: .; V: TRBV2; CDR3: CASSPGTEAFF; DNA: TGTGCCAGCAGTCCTGGCACTGAAGCTTTCTTT
J: TRBJ2-3; size: .; D: TRBD1; V: TRBV6-4; CDR3: CASSSRGLRADTQYF; DNA: TGTGCCAGCAGTTCCAGGGGGCTACGCGCAGATACGCAGTATTTT
J: TRBJ2-1; size: .; D: .; V: TRBV28; CDR3: CASTLPESHEQFF; DNA: TGTGCCAGCACCCTCCCGGAGAGCCATGAGCAGTTCTTC
J: TRBJ2-3; size: .; D: TRBD2; V: TRBV28; CDR3: CASPPAPAGMTDTQYF; DNA: TGTGCCAGCCCGCCGGCGCCAGCGGGAATGACAGATACGCAGTATTTT
J: TRBJ2-1; size: .; D: .; V: TRBV9; CDR3: CATSRGKSYNEQFF; DNA: TGTGCCACTAGCAGGGGTAAATCCTACAATGAGCAGTTCTTC
J: TRBJ2-7; size: .; D: .; V: TRBV11-2; CDR3: CASSHYSQGFSYEQYF; DNA: TGTGCCAGCAGCCATTATTCGCAGGGGTTCTCCTACGAGCAGTACTTC
J: TRBJ2-2; size: .; D: TRBD2; V: TRBV18; CDR3: CASSLQLAVNTGELFF; DNA: TGTGCCAGCTCTCTCCAACTAGCGGTGAACACCGGGGAGCTGTTTTTT
J: TRBJ1-1; size: .; D: TRBD1; V: TRBV5-4; CDR3: CASSVDRGENTEAFF; DNA: TGTGCCAGCAGCGTAGACAGGGGGGAAAACACTGAAGCTTTCTTT
J: TRBJ1-2; size: .; D: .; V: TRBV28; CDR3: CASSSAGHHYGYTF; DNA: TGTGCCAGCAGTTCCGCCGGACACCACTATGGCTACACCTTC
J: TRBJ2-3; size: .; D: .; V: TRBV5-1; CDR3: CASSLASTSTDTQYF; DNA: TGCGCCAGCAGCTTGGCCAGTACTAGCACAGATACGCAGTATTTT
J: TRBJ2-1; size: .; D: .; V: TRBV7-9; CDR3: CASSLLGGPYNEQFF; DNA: TGTGCCAGCAGCTTATTGGGAGGACCATACAATGAGCAGTTCTTC
J: TRBJ2-7; size: .; D: TRBD2; V: TRBV9; CDR3: CASSVGSWGGSLNEQYF; DNA: TGTGCCAGCAGCGTAGGGAGCTGGGGCGGGAGTTTAAACGAGCAGTACTTC
J: TRBJ1-1; size: .; D: .; V: TRBV9; CDR3: CASSLTLGDSTEAFF; DNA: TGTGCCAGCAGCTTAACTTTGGGAGATTCCACTGAAGCTTTCTTT
J: TRBJ2-5; size: .; D: TRBD2; V: TRBV4-1; CDR3: CASSQSGLAGGGQETQYF; DNA: TGCGCCAGCAGCCAGTCAGGACTAGCGGGAGGCGGACAAGAGACCCAGTACTTC
J: TRBJ1-2; size: .; D: .; V: TRBV7-3; CDR3: CASSPQGQTGGYTF; DNA: TGTGCCAGCAGCCCCCAGGGCCAGACCGGAGGCTACACCTTC
J: TRBJ2-5; size: once; D: .; V: TRBV10-3; CDR3: CAISESGRVRETQYF; DNA: TGTGCCATCAGTGAGTCGGGCAGGGTGAGAGAGACCCAGTACTTC
J: TRBJ1-2; size: .; D: .; V: TRBV28; CDR3: CASSLFTGNYGYTF; DNA: TGTGCCAGCAGTTTATTTACGGGTAACTATGGCTACACCTTC
J: TRBJ2-5; size: .; D: .; V: TRBV18; CDR3: CASSPVAGGETQYF; DNA: TGTGCCAGCTCACCAGTCGCAGGGGGGGAGACCCAGTACTTC
J: TRBJ1-5; size: .; D: .; V: TRBV30; CDR3: CAWSVDLGLRPQHF; DNA: TGTGCCTGGAGTGTAGACCTCGGCCTTCGGCCCCAGCATTTT
J: TRBJ2-2; size: .; D: .; V: TRBV7-2; CDR3: CASSVPRAYTGELFF; DNA: TGTGCCAGCAGCGTACCAAGGGCGTACACCGGGGAGCTGTTTTTT
J: TRBJ2-7; size: .; D: .; V: TRBV11-2; CDR3: CASSLKGYEQYF; DNA: TGTGCCAGCAGCTTAAAGGGCTACGAGCAGTACTTC
J: TRBJ1-3; size: .; D: .; V: TRBV28; CDR3: CASNLGGRAGNTIYF; DNA: TGTGCCAGCAACCTAGGTGGGCGTGCTGGAAACACCATATATTTT
J: TRBJ2-1; size: .; D: .; V: TRBV5-6; CDR3: CASSLGLASSYNEQFF; DNA: TGTGCCAGCAGCTTGGGCCTGGCGAGCTCCTACAATGAGCAGTTCTTC
J: TRBJ2-1; size: .; D: TRBD2; V: TRBV7-8; CDR3: CASSPRLAGGPSSYNEQFF; DNA: TGTGCCAGCAGCCCCCGACTAGCGGGAGGCCCGAGCTCCTACAATGAGCAGTTCTTC
J: TRBJ1-3; size: .; D: TRBD1; V: TRBV27; CDR3: CASRRTGAGNTIYF; DNA: TGTGCCAGCAGACGAACAGGGGCTGGAAACACCATATATTTT
J: TRBJ1-2; size: .; D: .; V: TRBV10-1; CDR3: CASSNGRNYGYTF; DNA: TGCGCCAGCAGTAACGGCAGGAACTATGGCTACACCTTC
J: TRBJ2-7; size: once; D: TRBD2; V: TRBV27; CDR3: CASSATWSAGVFYEQYF; DNA: TGTGCCAGCAGTGCCACATGGTCAGCGGGAGTCTTCTACGAGCAGTACTTC
J: TRBJ1-2; size: .; D: TRBD1; V: TRBV30; CDR3: CARQGGTGTYGYTF; DNA: TGTGCCCGTCAAGGGGGGACAGGGACCTATGGCTACACCTTC
J: TRBJ2-4; size: few; D: .; V: TRBV30; CDR3: CAWSTQSGQYF; DNA: TGTGCCTGGAGTACCCAGTCTGGCCAGTACTTC
J: TRBJ1-1; size: .; D: .; V: TRBV10-3; CDR3: CAISEAPYTEGYMNTEAFF; DNA: TGTGCCATCAGTGAGGCCCCTTACACAGAGGGGTACATGAACACTGAAGCTTTCTTT
J: TRBJ1-1; size: .; D: .; V: TRBV7-9; CDR3: CASSRLGGNTEAFF; DNA: TGTGCCAGCAGCCGCCTCGGCGGGAACACTGAAGCTTTCTTT
J: TRBJ1-2; size: .; D: .; V: TRBV9; CDR3: CASSVVSSGVVSYTF; DNA: TGTGCCAGCAGTGTCGTCAGCTCGGGTGTGGTCAGCTACACCTTC
J: TRBJ2-1; size: .; D: TRBD2; V: TRBV28; CDR3: CASRRPSGRKREQFF; DNA: TGTGCCAGCAGACGACCTAGCGGGAGGAAGCGTGAGCAGTTCTTC
J: TRBJ1-2; size: once; D: .; V: TRBV2; CDR3: CASTPRTATMGYTF; DNA: TGTGCCAGCACCCCTCGGACAGCTACCATGGGCTACACCTTC
J: TRBJ2-5; size: .; D: TRBD2; V: TRBV30; CDR3: CAWCLAWTSGSRETQYF; DNA: TGTGCCTGGTGCCTAGCTTGGACTAGCGGGAGTCGGGAGACCCAGTACTTC
J: TRBJ2-7; size: .; D: .; V: TRBV5-6; CDR3: CASSYRLPLLEGVYPEQYF; DNA: TGTGCCAGCAGCTACCGTTTACCACTGTTAGAGGGGGTTTATCCTGAGCAGTACTTC
J: TRBJ2-5; size: .; D: TRBD2; V: TRBV30; CDR3: CAWAERGWGTQYF; DNA: TGTGCCTGGGCGGAGCGGGGTTGGGGGACCCAGTACTTC
J: TRBJ2-7; size: .; D: .; V: TRBV28; CDR3: CASSISGRGYSYEQYF; DNA: TGTGCCAGCAGTATCTCCGGTCGGGGATACTCCTACGAGCAGTACTTC